The sequence of this T cell receptor beta chain was determined in a study of tumor-infiltrating lymphocytes in primary liver carcinoma. Across the whole study: The study obtained roughly 3.65 to 7.5 million productive TCRbeta reads per sample, similar across tissue types. The study, taken as a whole, reports: A fraction of only about 7.5-24% of top clones appeared in all five tumor regions.

This clonotype was seen just once. The antigen is unknown. The investigators made TCR beta cDNA from 400 to 550 ng total RNA, using a constant-region primer. It was through three nested multiplex PCR rounds of slightly modified ARM-PCR that TCR beta libraries arose. Rounds one and two of PCR, each of roughly 10 cycles, were primed with TRBV1-TRBV30 forward primers and a C-beta reverse primer. TCRdb processed the multiplex PCR reads anew with MiXCR; each CDR3 protein has one entry. Counted here are 100,000 or so distinct CDR3 sequences, around 83% occurring once; the ten biggest clones make up roughly a fifth. The roughly 19-32 mg bulk tissue piece was not sorted before simultaneous RNA and DNA extraction. The germline gives CDR1 SQVTM, CDR2 ANQGSEA. The CDR3 spans 15 residues. Trimming cost V 1 base and J 5 bases, with 17 bases left between them.

Sequencing input: liver tumor tissue from sampling region 3. As for subset: tumor region T3, left-lateral pole. The V call is TRBV29-1, the J call TRBJ2-5; D may be TRBD2 (6 bases). The receptor was isolated from a man in his forties or fifties with primary liver carcinoma and hepatitis B virus infection. In nucleotides, the CDR3 is TGCAGCGTTGAAGTTACGGGAGTGCCTGGTGAGACCCAGTACTTC. It yields the protein CSVEVTGVPGETQYF.